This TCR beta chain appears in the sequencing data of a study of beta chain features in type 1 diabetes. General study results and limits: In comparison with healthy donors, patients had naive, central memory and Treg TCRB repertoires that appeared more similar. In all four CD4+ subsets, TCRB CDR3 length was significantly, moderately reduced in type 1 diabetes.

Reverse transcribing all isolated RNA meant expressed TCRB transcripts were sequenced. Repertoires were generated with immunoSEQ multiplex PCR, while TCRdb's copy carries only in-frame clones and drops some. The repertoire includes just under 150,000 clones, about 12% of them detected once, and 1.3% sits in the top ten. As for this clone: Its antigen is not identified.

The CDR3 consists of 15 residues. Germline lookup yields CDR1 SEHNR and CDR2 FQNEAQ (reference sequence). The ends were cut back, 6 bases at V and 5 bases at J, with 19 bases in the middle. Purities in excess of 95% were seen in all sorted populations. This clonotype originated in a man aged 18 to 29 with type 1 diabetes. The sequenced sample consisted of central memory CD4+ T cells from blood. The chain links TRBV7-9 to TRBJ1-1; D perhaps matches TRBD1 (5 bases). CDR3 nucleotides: TGTGCCAGCAGTTTTGGGGGACGGAGGGAGACTGAAGCTTTCTTT. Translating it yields CASSFGGRRETEAFF.